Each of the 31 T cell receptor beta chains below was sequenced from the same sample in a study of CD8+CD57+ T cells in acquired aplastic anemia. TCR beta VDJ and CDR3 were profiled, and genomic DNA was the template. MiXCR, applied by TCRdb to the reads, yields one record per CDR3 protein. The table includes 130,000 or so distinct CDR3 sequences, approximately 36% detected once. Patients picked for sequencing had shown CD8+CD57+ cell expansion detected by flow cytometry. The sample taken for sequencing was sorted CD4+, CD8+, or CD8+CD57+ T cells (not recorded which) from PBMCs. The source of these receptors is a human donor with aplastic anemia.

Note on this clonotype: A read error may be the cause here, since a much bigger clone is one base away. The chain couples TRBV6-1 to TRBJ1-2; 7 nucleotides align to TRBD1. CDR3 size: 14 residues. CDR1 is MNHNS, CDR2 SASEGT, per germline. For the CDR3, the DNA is TGTGCCGGCAGGCGGGACAGCTTTAACTATGGCTACACCTTC. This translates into CAGRRDSFNYGYTF.

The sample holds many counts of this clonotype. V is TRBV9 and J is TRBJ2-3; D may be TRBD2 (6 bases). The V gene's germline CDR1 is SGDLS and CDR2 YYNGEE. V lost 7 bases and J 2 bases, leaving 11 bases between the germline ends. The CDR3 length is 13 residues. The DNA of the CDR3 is TGTGCCAGCGGAGGGCGGGCCACAGATACGCAGTATTTT. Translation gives CASGGRATDTQYF.

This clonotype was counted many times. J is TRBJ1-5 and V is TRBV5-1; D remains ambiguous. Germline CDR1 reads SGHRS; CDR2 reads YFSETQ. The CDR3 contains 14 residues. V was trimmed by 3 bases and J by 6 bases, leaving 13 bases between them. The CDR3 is CASSSDGQVQPQHF. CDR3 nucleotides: TGCGCCAGCAGCTCCGATGGCCAAGTTCAGCCCCAGCATTTT.

The CDR3 sequence is CASRGQGSYNSPLHF. The CDR3 DNA reads as TGTGCCAGCCGGGGGCAGGGATCTTATAATTCACCCCTCCACTTT. The chain is built from TRBV7-2 and TRBJ1-6; possibly TRBD1 for D (6 bases). Trimming took off 8 bases at V and 4 bases at J, with 15 bases between the two ends. The CDR3 runs 15 residues. Germline CDR1 reads SGHTA; CDR2 reads FQGNSA.

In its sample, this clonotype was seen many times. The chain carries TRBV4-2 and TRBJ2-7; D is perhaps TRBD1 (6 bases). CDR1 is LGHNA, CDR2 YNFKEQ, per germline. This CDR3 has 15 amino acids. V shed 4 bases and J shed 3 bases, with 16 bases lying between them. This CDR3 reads CASSRTRQENYEQYF. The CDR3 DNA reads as TGTGCCAGCAGCCGAACGAGACAGGAGAACTACGAGCAGTACTTC.

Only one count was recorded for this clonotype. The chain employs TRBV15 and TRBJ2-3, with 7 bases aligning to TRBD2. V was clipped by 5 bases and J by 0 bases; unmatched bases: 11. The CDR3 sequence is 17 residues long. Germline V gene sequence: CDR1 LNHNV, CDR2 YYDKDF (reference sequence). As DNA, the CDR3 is TGTGCCACCAGCCTATCCGGGGGGAACACTAGCACAGATACGCAGTATTTT. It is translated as CATSLSGGNTSTDTQYF. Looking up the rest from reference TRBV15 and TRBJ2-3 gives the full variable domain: DAMVIQNPRYQVTQFGKPVTLSCSQTLNHNVMYWYQQKSSQAPKLLFHYYDKDFNNEADTPDNFQSRRPNTSFCFLDIRSPGLGDTAMYLCATSLSGGNTSTDTQYFGPGTRLTVL.

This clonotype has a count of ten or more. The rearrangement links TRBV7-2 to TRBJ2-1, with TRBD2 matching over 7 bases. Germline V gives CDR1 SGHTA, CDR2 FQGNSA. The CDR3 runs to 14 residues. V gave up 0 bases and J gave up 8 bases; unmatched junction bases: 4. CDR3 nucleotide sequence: TGTGCCAGCAGCTTAGCGGGGGGGAGAGATGAGCAGTTCTTC. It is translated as CASSLAGGRDEQFF.

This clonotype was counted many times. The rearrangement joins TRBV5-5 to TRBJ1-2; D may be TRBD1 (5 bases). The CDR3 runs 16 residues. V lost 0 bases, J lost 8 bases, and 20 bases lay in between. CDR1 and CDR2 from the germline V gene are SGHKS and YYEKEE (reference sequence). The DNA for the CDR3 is TGTGCCAGCAGCTTGGAGGGGCTAGGGGCGTCTGGGGGCTACACCTTC. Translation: CASSLEGLGASGGYTF.

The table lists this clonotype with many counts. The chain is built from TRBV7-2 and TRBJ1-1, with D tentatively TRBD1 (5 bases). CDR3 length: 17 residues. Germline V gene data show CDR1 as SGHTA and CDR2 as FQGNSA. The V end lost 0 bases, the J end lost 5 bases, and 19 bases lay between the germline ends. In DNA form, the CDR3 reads TGTGCCAGCAGCTTAGCTCCCGTACAGGACATAGGAACTGAAGCTTTCTTT. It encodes CASSLAPVQDIGTEAFF.

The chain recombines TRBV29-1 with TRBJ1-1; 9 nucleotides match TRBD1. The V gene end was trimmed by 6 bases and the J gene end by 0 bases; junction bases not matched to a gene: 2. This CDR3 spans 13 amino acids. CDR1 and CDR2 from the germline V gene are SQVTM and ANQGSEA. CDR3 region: CSVRTGVNTEAFF. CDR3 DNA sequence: TGCAGCGTGAGGACAGGGGTGAACACTGAAGCTTTCTTT.

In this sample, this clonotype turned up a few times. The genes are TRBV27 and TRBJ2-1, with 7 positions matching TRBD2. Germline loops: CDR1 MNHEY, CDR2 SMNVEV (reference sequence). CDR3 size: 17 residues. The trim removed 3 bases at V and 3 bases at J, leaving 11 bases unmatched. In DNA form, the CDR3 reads TGTGCCAGCAGTTTCCTTGGGGGAGCGGGGTTCTACAATGAGCAGTTCTTC. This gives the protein CASSFLGGAGFYNEQFF.

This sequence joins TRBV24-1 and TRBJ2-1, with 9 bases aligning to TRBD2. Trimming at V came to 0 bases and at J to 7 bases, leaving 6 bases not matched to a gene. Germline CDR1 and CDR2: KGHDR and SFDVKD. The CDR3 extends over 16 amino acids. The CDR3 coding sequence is TGTGCCACCAGTGATTTGCTGCGGGGGGGCGGAAATGAGCAGTTCTTC. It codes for CATSDLLRGGGNEQFF.

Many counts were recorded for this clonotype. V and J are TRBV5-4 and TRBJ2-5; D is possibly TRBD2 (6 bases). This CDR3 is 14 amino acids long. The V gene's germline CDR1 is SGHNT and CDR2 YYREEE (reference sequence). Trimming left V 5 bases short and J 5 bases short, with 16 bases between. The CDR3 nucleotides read TGTGCCAGCAGGGGGGGTCAGAGAGCTGAGACCCAGTACTTC. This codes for CASRGGQRAETQYF.

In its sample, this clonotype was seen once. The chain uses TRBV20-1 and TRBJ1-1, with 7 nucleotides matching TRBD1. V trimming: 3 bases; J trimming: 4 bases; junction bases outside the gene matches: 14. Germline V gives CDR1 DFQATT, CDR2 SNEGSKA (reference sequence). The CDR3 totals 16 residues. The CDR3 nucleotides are TGCAGTGCTAGTAGGTTCGACAGGGCGAGGAGCACTGAAGCTTTCTTT. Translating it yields CSASRFDRARSTEAFF.

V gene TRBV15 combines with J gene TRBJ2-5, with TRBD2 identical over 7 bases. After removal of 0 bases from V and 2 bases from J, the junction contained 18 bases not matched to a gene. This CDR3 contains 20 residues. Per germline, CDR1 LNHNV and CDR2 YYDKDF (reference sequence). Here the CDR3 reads CATSRDRSRGVSASQETQYF. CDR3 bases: TGTGCCACCAGCAGAGATCGAAGTCGGGGGGTTAGCGCATCTCAAGAGACCCAGTACTTC. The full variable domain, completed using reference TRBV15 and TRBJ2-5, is DAMVIQNPRYQVTQFGKPVTLSCSQTLNHNVMYWYQQKSSQAPKLLFHYYDKDFNNEADTPDNFQSRRPNTSFCFLDIRSPGLGDTAMYLCATSRDRSRGVSASQETQYFGPGTRLLVL.

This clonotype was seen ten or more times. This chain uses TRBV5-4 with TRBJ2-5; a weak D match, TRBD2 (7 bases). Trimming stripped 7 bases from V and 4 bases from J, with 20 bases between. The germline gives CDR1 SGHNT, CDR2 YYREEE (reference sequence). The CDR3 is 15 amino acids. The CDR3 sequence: CASRSRGGGAETQYF. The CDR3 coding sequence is TGTGCCAGCCGATCGAGGGGTGGGGGGGCAGAGACCCAGTACTTC. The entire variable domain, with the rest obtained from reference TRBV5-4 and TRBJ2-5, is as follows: ETGVTQSPTHLIKTRGQQVTLRCSSQSGHNTVSWYQQALGQGPQFIFQYYREEENGRGNFPPRFSGLQFPNYSSELNVNALELDDSALYLCASRSRGGGAETQYFGPGTRLLVL.

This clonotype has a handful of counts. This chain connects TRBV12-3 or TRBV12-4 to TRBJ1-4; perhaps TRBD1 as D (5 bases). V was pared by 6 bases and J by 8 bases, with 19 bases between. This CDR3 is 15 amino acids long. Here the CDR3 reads CASRQKGPIAEKLFF. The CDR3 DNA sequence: TGTGCCAGCAGACAAAAGGGGCCAATCGCGGAAAAACTGTTTTTT.

CDR3 nucleotide sequence: TGTGCCACCAGTGCTCCTTACAGCGGGGGACAAGAGACCCAGTACTTC. Translation: CATSAPYSGGQETQYF. The chain joins TRBV24-1 to TRBJ2-5; 8 bases agree with TRBD2. The CDR3 loop spans 16 amino acids. Germline V gene lookup returns CDR1 KGHDR and CDR2 SFDVKD. With 5 bases clipped from V and 2 bases from J, the junction kept 9 bases outside the gene matches.

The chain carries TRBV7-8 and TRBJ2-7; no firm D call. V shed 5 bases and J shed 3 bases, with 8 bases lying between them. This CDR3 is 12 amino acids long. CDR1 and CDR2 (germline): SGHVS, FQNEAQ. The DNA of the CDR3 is TGTGCCAGCAGCCCTACTGGCTACGAGCAGTACTTC. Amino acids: CASSPTGYEQYF.

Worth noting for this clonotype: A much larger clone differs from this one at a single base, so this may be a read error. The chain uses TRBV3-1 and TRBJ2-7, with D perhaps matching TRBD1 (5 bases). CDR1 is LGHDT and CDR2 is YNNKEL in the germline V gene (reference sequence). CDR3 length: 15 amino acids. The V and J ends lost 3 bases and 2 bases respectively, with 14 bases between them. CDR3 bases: TGTGCCAGCAGCCATCCCGACAGTTCCACCTACGAGCAGTACGTC. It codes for CASSHPDSSTYEQYV.

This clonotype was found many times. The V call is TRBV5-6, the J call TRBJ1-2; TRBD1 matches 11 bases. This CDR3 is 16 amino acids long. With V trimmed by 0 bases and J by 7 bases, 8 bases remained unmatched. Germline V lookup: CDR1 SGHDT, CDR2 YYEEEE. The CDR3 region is CASSLVWTGGGSGYTF. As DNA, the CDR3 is TGTGCCAGCAGCTTGGTATGGACAGGGGGCGGGAGTGGCTACACCTTC.

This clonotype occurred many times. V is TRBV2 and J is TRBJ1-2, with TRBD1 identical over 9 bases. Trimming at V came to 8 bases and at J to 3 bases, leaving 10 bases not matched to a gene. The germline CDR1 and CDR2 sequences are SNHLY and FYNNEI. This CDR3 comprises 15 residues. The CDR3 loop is CASLPPGQGDYGYTF. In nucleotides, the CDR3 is TGTGCCAGCCTACCTCCGGGACAGGGAGACTATGGCTACACCTTC.

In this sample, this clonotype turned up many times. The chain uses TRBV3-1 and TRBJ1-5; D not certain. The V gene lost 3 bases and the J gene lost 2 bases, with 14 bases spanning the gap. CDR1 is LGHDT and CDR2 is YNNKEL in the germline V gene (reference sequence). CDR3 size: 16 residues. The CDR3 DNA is TGTGCCAGCAGCCACCTTGGGCCGGGAGGCAATCAGCCCCAGCATTTT. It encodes CASSHLGPGGNQPQHF.

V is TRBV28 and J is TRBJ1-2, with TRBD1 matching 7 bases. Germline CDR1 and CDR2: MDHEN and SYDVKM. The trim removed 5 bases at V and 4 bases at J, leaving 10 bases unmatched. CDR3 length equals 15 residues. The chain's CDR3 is CASSAGGQIFYGYTF. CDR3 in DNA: TGTGCCAGCAGTGCCGGGGGACAGATATTCTATGGCTACACCTTC.

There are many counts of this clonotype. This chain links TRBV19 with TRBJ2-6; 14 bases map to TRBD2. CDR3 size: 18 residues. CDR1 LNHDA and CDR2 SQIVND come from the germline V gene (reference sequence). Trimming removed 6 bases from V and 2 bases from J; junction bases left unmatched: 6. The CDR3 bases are TGTGCCAGTAGACCGCCGGGACTAGCGGGGGCTGGGGCCAACGTCCTGACTTTC. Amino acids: CASRPPGLAGAGANVLTF.

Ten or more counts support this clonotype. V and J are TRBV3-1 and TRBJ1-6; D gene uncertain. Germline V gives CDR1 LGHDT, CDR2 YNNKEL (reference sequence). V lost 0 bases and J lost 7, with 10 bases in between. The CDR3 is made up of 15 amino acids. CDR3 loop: CASSQEWFWNSPLHF. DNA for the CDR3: TGTGCCAGCAGCCAAGAATGGTTTTGGAATTCACCCCTCCACTTT.

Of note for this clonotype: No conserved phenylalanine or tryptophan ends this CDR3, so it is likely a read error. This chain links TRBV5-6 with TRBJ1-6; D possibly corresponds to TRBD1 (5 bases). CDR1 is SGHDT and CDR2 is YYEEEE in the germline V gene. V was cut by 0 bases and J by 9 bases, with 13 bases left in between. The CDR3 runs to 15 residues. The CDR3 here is CASSLAWEGSSPLHL. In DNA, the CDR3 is TGTGCCAGCAGCTTGGCGTGGGAGGGGAGTTCACCCCTCCACCTT.

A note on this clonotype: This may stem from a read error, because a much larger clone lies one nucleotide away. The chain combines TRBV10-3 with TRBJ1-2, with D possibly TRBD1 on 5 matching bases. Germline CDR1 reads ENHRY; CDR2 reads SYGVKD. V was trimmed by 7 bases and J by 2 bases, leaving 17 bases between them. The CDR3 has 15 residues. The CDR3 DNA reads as TGTGCCATCATTGGTCTCAGGGCCAGAAACTATGGCTACACCTTC. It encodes CAIIGLRARNYGYTF.

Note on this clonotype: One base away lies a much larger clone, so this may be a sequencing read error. Here the CDR3 reads CASSYSAGNIDTQYF. The CDR3 coding sequence is TGTGCCAGCAGTTATTCCGCGGGGAACATAGATACGCAGTATTTT. The rearrangement uses TRBV12-3 or TRBV12-4 and TRBJ2-3, with D tentatively TRBD2 (6 bases). Trimming cost V 4 bases and J 5 bases, with 16 bases left between them. The length of the CDR3 is 15 residues.

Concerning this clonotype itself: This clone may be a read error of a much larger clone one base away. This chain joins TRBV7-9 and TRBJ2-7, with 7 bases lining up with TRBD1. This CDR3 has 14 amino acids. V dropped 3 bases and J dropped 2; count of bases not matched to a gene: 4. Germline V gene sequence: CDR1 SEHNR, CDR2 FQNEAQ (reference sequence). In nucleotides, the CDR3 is TGTGCCAGCAGCTTGGGGACAGCCACCTACGAGCAGTACGTC. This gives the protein CASSLGTATYEQYV.

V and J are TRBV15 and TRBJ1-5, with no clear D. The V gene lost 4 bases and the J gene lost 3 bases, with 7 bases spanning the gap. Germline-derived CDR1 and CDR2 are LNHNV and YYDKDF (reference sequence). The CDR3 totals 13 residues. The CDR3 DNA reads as TGTGCCACCAGCAAACAGCTCAATCAGCCCCAGCATTTT. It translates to CATSKQLNQPQHF.